The rows below give T cell receptor beta chains drawn from one sample of a study of Graves' ophthalmopathy and Graves' hyperthyroidism. Each CDR3 protein is one row after TCRdb ran MiXCR on the multiplex PCR reads. The sample gives approximately 640,000 distinct CDR3 sequences, over 40% of which show up once; under 3.5% is in the top ten. The sequenced sample was peripheral blood. The receptor source for this set is an adult man with Graves' ophthalmopathy. The CDR3 runs from the conserved cysteine through the conserved F or W. The order of the fields is CDR3 DNA, CDR3 protein, J gene, clone size, D gene, V gene. The D gene is left open where the match is weak. Some rows have no size entry. The others give once, few or many, or a class for an expanded clone.

cdr3_nt: TGTGCCAGCAGTCAAGGGCCTGGGGAGACCCAGTACTTC
cdr3_aa: CASSQGPGETQYF
j_call: TRBJ2-5
clone_size: .
d_call: .
v_call: TRBV2

cdr3_nt: TGTGCCAGCAGCTCCCGTGGCGACCAAGAGACCCAGTACTTC
cdr3_aa: CASSSRGDQETQYF
j_call: TRBJ2-5
clone_size: .
d_call: .
v_call: TRBV7-6

cdr3_nt: TGTGCCAGCATTGGAGCGGGACCCCTTAATGAAAAACTGTTTTTT
cdr3_aa: CASIGAGPLNEKLFF
j_call: TRBJ1-4
clone_size: .
d_call: .
v_call: TRBV2

cdr3_nt: TGTGCCAGCAGCCAAATGACAGGTCCCTATGGCTACACCTTC
cdr3_aa: CASSQMTGPYGYTF
j_call: TRBJ1-2
clone_size: .
d_call: .
v_call: TRBV7-3

cdr3_nt: TGTGCCAGCAGTTACTCGAGCAGGCCCCCGGATTCACCCCTCCACTTT
cdr3_aa: CASSYSSRPPDSPLHF
j_call: TRBJ1-6
clone_size: few
d_call: .
v_call: TRBV10-3

cdr3_nt: TGTGCCTGGAGGGGACTAGCGGGAGGGTACGAGCAGTACTTC
cdr3_aa: CAWRGLAGGYEQYF
j_call: TRBJ2-7
clone_size: .
d_call: TRBD2
v_call: TRBV15

cdr3_nt: TGTGCCAGCAGTGAGGACAGGGACTTCTCTGGAAACACCATATATTTT
cdr3_aa: CASSEDRDFSGNTIYF
j_call: TRBJ1-3
clone_size: many
d_call: TRBD1
v_call: TRBV25-1

cdr3_nt: TGTGCCAGCAGTGAAAGGACAGGGACGGATATTTCACTGTTTTTT
cdr3_aa: CASSERTGTDISLFF
j_call: TRBJ1-4
clone_size: many
d_call: TRBD1
v_call: TRBV2

cdr3_nt: TGTGCCAGCAGCTTAGGGGGCGACGGAAACACCATATATTTT
cdr3_aa: CASSLGGDGNTIYF
j_call: TRBJ1-3
clone_size: .
d_call: TRBD1
v_call: TRBV5-4

cdr3_nt: TGCGCCAGCAGCTTACGACAGTCTGAAGCTTTCTTT
cdr3_aa: CASSLRQSEAFF
j_call: TRBJ1-1
clone_size: many
d_call: .
v_call: TRBV5-1

cdr3_nt: TGCGCCAGCAGGGAAGGGACACCGTATAATTCACCCCTCCACTTT
cdr3_aa: CASREGTPYNSPLHF
j_call: TRBJ1-6
clone_size: many
d_call: .
v_call: TRBV4-1

cdr3_nt: TGTGCCAGCAGTTACTCCCCGAGAGGGAACACTGAAGCTTTCTTT
cdr3_aa: CASSYSPRGNTEAFF
j_call: TRBJ1-1
clone_size: .
d_call: .
v_call: TRBV6-5

cdr3_nt: TGCAGTGCTAGAGAGACAGGGGGCCTTTCACCCCTCCACTTT
cdr3_aa: CSARETGGLSPLHF
j_call: TRBJ1-6
clone_size: many
d_call: TRBD1
v_call: TRBV20-1

cdr3_nt: TGTGCCAGCAGGGAAGGGGGCTCTGGAAACACCATATATTTT
cdr3_aa: CASREGGSGNTIYF
j_call: TRBJ1-3
clone_size: .
d_call: .
v_call: TRBV6-1

cdr3_nt: TGCGCCAGCAGCCAAGTGGGGGACAGCGGCTATGGCTACACCTTC
cdr3_aa: CASSQVGDSGYGYTF
j_call: TRBJ1-2
clone_size: few
d_call: TRBD1
v_call: TRBV4-3

cdr3_nt: TGTGCCAGCTCACCACCGGTCGAACCCTTC
cdr3_aa: CASSPPVEPF
j_call: TRBJ2-7
clone_size: .
d_call: .
v_call: TRBV18

cdr3_nt: TGTGCCAGCAGCCGTACCGGGACTAGCGGCACCTACGTGCAGTACTTC
cdr3_aa: CASSRTGTSGTYVQYF
j_call: TRBJ2-7
clone_size: .
d_call: TRBD2
v_call: TRBV7-9

cdr3_nt: TGTGCCAGCAGCCAGGGGACCGGTCAAGAGACCCAGTACTTC
cdr3_aa: CASSQGTGQETQYF
j_call: TRBJ2-5
clone_size: many
d_call: .
v_call: TRBV5-4

cdr3_nt: TGTGCCAGCAGCTTAGGACGGGACACTGGGGAGCTGTTTTTT
cdr3_aa: CASSLGRDTGELFF
j_call: TRBJ2-2
clone_size: many
d_call: .
v_call: TRBV7-3

cdr3_nt: TGTGCCAGCAGCTCCCGAACTAGCGGGTACGAGCAGTACTTC
cdr3_aa: CASSSRTSGYEQYF
j_call: TRBJ2-7
clone_size: few
d_call: TRBD2
v_call: TRBV5-4

cdr3_nt: TGTGCCACCAGCAGAGATCCCGGGGAGCCGGGCACTGAAGCTTTCTTT
cdr3_aa: CATSRDPGEPGTEAFF
j_call: TRBJ1-1
clone_size: once
d_call: .
v_call: TRBV15

cdr3_nt: TGCAGTTTCGGGACAGCTTGGGACGAGCAGTACTTC
cdr3_aa: CSFGTAWDEQYF
j_call: TRBJ2-7
clone_size: .
d_call: TRBD1
v_call: TRBV29-1

cdr3_nt: TGCAGTGCTAGAGCCGGTCTAGCGGTCCAAGAGACCCAGTACTTC
cdr3_aa: CSARAGLAVQETQYF
j_call: TRBJ2-5
clone_size: .
d_call: TRBD2
v_call: TRBV20-1

cdr3_nt: TGCGCCAGCAGCCAAGATGGAGGGGCGCGAGAGACCCAGTACTTC
cdr3_aa: CASSQDGGARETQYF
j_call: TRBJ2-5
clone_size: many
d_call: .
v_call: TRBV4-1

cdr3_nt: TGCGCCAGCAGCTTGGCCGGTCAGGGTGAGACCGGGGAGCTGTTTTTT
cdr3_aa: CASSLAGQGETGELFF
j_call: TRBJ2-2
clone_size: .
d_call: .
v_call: TRBV5-1

cdr3_nt: TGTGCCAGCGTTGGGAACAGTGCCTCCGAGCAGTACTTC
cdr3_aa: CASVGNSASEQYF
j_call: TRBJ2-7
clone_size: once
d_call: .
v_call: TRBV25-1

cdr3_nt: TGCGCCAGCAGCCGCCTTAGAGTCGGGCAGCCCCAGCATTTT
cdr3_aa: CASSRLRVGQPQHF
j_call: TRBJ1-5
clone_size: many
d_call: .
v_call: TRBV4-1

cdr3_nt: TGCAGCGTTGAAGAGAGCTCCTACGAGCAGTACTTC
cdr3_aa: CSVEESSYEQYF
j_call: TRBJ2-7
clone_size: many
d_call: .
v_call: TRBV29-1

cdr3_nt: TGTGCCAGCAGCTCCCGACAGGGGATGAGAAACACCATATATTTT
cdr3_aa: CASSSRQGMRNTIYF
j_call: TRBJ1-3
clone_size: many
d_call: TRBD1
v_call: TRBV7-2

cdr3_nt: TGCGCCAGCAGCCCCCAGGCAGCGGGAGGGCCCGGCACCGGGGAGCTGTTTTTT
cdr3_aa: CASSPQAAGGPGTGELFF
j_call: TRBJ2-2
clone_size: .
d_call: TRBD2
v_call: TRBV7-2

cdr3_nt: TGCGCCAGCAGCCAAGATGGCGTTTCGAGGGGCACCGGGGAGCTGTTTTTT
cdr3_aa: CASSQDGVSRGTGELFF
j_call: TRBJ2-2
clone_size: few
d_call: .
v_call: TRBV4-3

cdr3_nt: TGTGCCAGCAGCCCCGGGGGGCTTTCTTTTGAGCAGTACTTC
cdr3_aa: CASSPGGLSFEQYF
j_call: TRBJ2-7
clone_size: .
d_call: .
v_call: TRBV7-9

cdr3_nt: TGCGCCAGCACTACCGGGGACAGGGAGACCCAGTACTTC
cdr3_aa: CASTTGDRETQYF
j_call: TRBJ2-5
clone_size: .
d_call: TRBD1
v_call: TRBV10-2

cdr3_nt: TGTGCCAGCAGTGAAGGGACAGCCCCTTATGGCTACACCTTC
cdr3_aa: CASSEGTAPYGYTF
j_call: TRBJ1-2
clone_size: .
d_call: .
v_call: TRBV2

cdr3_nt: TGTGCCACCCACGGGTGGCGGGAGGACGCCGGGGAGCTGTTTTTT
cdr3_aa: CATHGWREDAGELFF
j_call: TRBJ2-2
clone_size: .
d_call: TRBD2
v_call: TRBV19

cdr3_nt: TGTGCCAGCAGTTTAACCTCGGGACAGGGGGTCGAGCAGTACTTC
cdr3_aa: CASSLTSGQGVEQYF
j_call: TRBJ2-7
clone_size: .
d_call: TRBD1
v_call: TRBV27

cdr3_nt: TGTGCCAGCAGTTTCTCAAGCGGGGGTGCTGGGGCCAACGTCCTGACTTTC
cdr3_aa: CASSFSSGGAGANVLTF
j_call: TRBJ2-6
clone_size: .
d_call: TRBD2
v_call: TRBV2

cdr3_nt: TGTGCCAGCAGCTTAGCTGGGACAGGGGATGTGGAGACCCAGTACTTC
cdr3_aa: CASSLAGTGDVETQYF
j_call: TRBJ2-5
clone_size: .
d_call: TRBD1
v_call: TRBV7-9

cdr3_nt: TGTGCCAGCAGCGCAACCGGGGCAGGGGCGGCCACTGAAGCTTTCTTT
cdr3_aa: CASSATGAGAATEAFF
j_call: TRBJ1-1
clone_size: few
d_call: .
v_call: TRBV9

cdr3_nt: TGTGCCACCAGTGATTTGGGGGTTCAGTACTTC
cdr3_aa: CATSDLGVQYF
j_call: TRBJ2-5
clone_size: .
d_call: .
v_call: TRBV24-1

cdr3_nt: TGCGCCAGCAGTGAGGGGACAGGGTTTGCGAGAAAACTGTTTTTT
cdr3_aa: CASSEGTGFARKLFF
j_call: TRBJ1-4
clone_size: .
d_call: TRBD1
v_call: TRBV10-2

cdr3_nt: TGTGCCAGCAGCCCCCCGGGACAGGTCCAAGAGACCCAGTACTTC
cdr3_aa: CASSPPGQVQETQYF
j_call: TRBJ2-5
clone_size: .
d_call: TRBD1
v_call: TRBV19

cdr3_nt: TGTGCCACCAGTGATGGAAGGGTCCTAAGACACACAGATACGCAGTATTTT
cdr3_aa: CATSDGRVLRHTDTQYF
j_call: TRBJ2-3
clone_size: many
d_call: .
v_call: TRBV24-1

cdr3_nt: TGCAGCGTTGGGCAGGGGGCCGGCTACACCTTC
cdr3_aa: CSVGQGAGYTF
j_call: TRBJ1-2
clone_size: .
d_call: TRBD1
v_call: TRBV29-1

cdr3_nt: TGTGCCAGCAGTTTACCGGTCGGCACTGAAGCTTTCTTT
cdr3_aa: CASSLPVGTEAFF
j_call: TRBJ1-1
clone_size: .
d_call: .
v_call: TRBV25-1

cdr3_nt: TGCAGCAAAGTCGGGGGCCGTCTGTACGAGCAGTACTTC
cdr3_aa: CSKVGGRLYEQYF
j_call: TRBJ2-7
clone_size: .
d_call: .
v_call: TRBV29-1

cdr3_nt: TGTGCCAGCAGTTACTACCAGGGGACCTCTGGCTACACCTTC
cdr3_aa: CASSYYQGTSGYTF
j_call: TRBJ1-2
clone_size: .
d_call: .
v_call: TRBV10-3

cdr3_nt: TGCGCCAGCAGTCGAAGGACTTCTGGAAACACCATATATTTT
cdr3_aa: CASSRRTSGNTIYF
j_call: TRBJ1-3
clone_size: few
d_call: .
v_call: TRBV4-3

cdr3_nt: TGTGCCATCAGTGTGCAGGGCTTTGAGAACACTGAAGCTTTCTTT
cdr3_aa: CAISVQGFENTEAFF
j_call: TRBJ1-1
clone_size: .
d_call: .
v_call: TRBV10-3

cdr3_nt: TGCAGTGCCACCCGACAGGGGGATGGCTACACCTTC
cdr3_aa: CSATRQGDGYTF
j_call: TRBJ1-2
clone_size: .
d_call: TRBD1
v_call: TRBV20-1

cdr3_nt: TGTGCTACGGGGGGCCCCGGGACAGGGTCCTATGGCTACACCTTC
cdr3_aa: CATGGPGTGSYGYTF
j_call: TRBJ1-2
clone_size: many
d_call: TRBD1
v_call: TRBV25-1

cdr3_nt: TGTGCCAGTAGTATACGAGATACGCAGTATTTT
cdr3_aa: CASSIRDTQYF
j_call: TRBJ2-3
clone_size: few
d_call: .
v_call: TRBV19

cdr3_nt: TGTGCCAGCAGCCCAACAGGGGACCAAGAGACCCAGTACTTC
cdr3_aa: CASSPTGDQETQYF
j_call: TRBJ2-5
clone_size: many
d_call: TRBD1
v_call: TRBV18

cdr3_nt: TGTGCCATCAGTGGGCTTGGACAGGGGGAGCAGTACTTC
cdr3_aa: CAISGLGQGEQYF
j_call: TRBJ2-7
clone_size: .
d_call: TRBD1
v_call: TRBV10-3

cdr3_nt: TGCAGTGCTAAGTTTCAGGGGGCTTCCTACGAGCAGTACTTC
cdr3_aa: CSAKFQGASYEQYF
j_call: TRBJ2-7
clone_size: many
d_call: TRBD1
v_call: TRBV20-1

cdr3_nt: TGTGCCGCTCAAAAGGGAACTAATGAAAAACTGTTTTTT
cdr3_aa: CAAQKGTNEKLFF
j_call: TRBJ1-4
clone_size: many
d_call: .
v_call: TRBV24-1

cdr3_nt: TGCGCCAGCAGATCAAGGGGGGGGGGGTCGGATACTGAGGCTTTCTTT
cdr3_aa: CASRSRGGGSDTEAFF
j_call: TRBJ1-1
clone_size: .
d_call: .
v_call: TRBV10-2

cdr3_nt: TGTGCCAGCAGCTCCCGACTAGCGGGAGTTTCCGGGGAGCTGTTTTTT
cdr3_aa: CASSSRLAGVSGELFF
j_call: TRBJ2-2
clone_size: .
d_call: TRBD2
v_call: TRBV7-9

cdr3_nt: TGTGCCATCAGTGAGTCGAGGGGGGCCAACACCGGGGAGCTGTTTTTT
cdr3_aa: CAISESRGANTGELFF
j_call: TRBJ2-2
clone_size: many
d_call: .
v_call: TRBV10-3

cdr3_nt: TGCAGTGAGCCTCGAGGCGGCAATCAGCCCCAGCATTTT
cdr3_aa: CSEPRGGNQPQHF
j_call: TRBJ1-5
clone_size: .
d_call: .
v_call: TRBV20-1